This T cell receptor beta chain was sequenced during a study of Ad26.COV2.S vaccination and SARS-CoV-2 variants. Comment on this clone: Its antigen is not identified.

Study-wide results and limits: After vaccination, reports described spike-specific CD8+ and CD4+ T cell responses as showing substantial breadth.

Described treatment: 15 to 20 received Ad26.COV2.S at low or high dose, single or two shots; several received placebo; per-sample allocation not given. Sampling happened 63 days after the first vaccine or placebo injection. The individual, an adult aged 18-55 years, was a donor in Boston. Expressing Wuhan-strain SARS-CoV-2 spike, an Ad26 vector served as the vaccine. Method: immunoSEQ multiplex PCR; TCRdb's copy keeps in-frame clones and lacks some. Of hundreds of thousands of clones detected, 80% to 90% appear once; the ten largest clones hold 3.3%. There are 15 residues in the CDR3. The V end lost 6 bases, the J end lost 6 bases, and 20 bases lay between the germline ends. Germline CDR1 PRHDT, CDR2 FYEKMQ (reference sequence).

The gene calls are TRBV13 and TRBJ1-2; tentatively, D is TRBD1 (5 bases). The TCR sequence derives from a person aged 18 to 65 who received the Ad26.COV2.S COVID-19 vaccine or a placebo. Sequences were derived from peripheral blood, sampled in a trial of Ad26.COV2.S vaccine versus placebo. In DNA form, the CDR3 reads TGTGCCAGCAGGAATAGTGCCAGGGTTGGGAATGGCTACACCTTC. This encodes CASRNSARVGNGYTF. Together with reference TRBV13 and TRBJ1-2, the CDR3 gives the full variable domain: AAGVIQSPRHLIKEKRETATLKCYPIPRHDTVYWYQQGPGQDPQFLISFYEKMQSDKGSIPDRFSAQQFSDYHSELNMSSLELGDSALYFCASRNSARVGNGYTFGSGTRLTVV.